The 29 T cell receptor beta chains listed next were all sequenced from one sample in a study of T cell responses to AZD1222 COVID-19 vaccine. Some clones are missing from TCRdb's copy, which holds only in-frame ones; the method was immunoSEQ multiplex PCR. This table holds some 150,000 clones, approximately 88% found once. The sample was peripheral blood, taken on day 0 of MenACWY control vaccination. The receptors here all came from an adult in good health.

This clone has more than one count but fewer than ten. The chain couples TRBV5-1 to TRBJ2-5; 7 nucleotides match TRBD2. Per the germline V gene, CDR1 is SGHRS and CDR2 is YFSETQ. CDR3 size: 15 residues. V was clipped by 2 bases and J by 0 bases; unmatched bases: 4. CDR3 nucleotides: TGCGCCAGCAGCTTTTCCGGGACTAACCAAGAGACCCAGTACTTC. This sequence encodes CASSFSGTNQETQYF.

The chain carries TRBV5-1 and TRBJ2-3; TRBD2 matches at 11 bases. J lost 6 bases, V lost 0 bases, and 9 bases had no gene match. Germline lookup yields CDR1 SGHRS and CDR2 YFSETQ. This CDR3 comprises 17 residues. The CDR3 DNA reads TGCGCCAGCAGCTTGGTATCTAGCGGGGGGTCAGGGGATACGCAGTATTTT. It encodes CASSLVSSGGSGDTQYF.

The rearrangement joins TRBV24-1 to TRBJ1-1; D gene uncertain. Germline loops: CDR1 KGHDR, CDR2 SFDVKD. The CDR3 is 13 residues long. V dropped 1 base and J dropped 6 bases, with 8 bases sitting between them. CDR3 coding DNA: TGTGCCACCAGTGATTTCGACGGCGCTGAAGCTTTCTTT. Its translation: CATSDFDGAEAFF.

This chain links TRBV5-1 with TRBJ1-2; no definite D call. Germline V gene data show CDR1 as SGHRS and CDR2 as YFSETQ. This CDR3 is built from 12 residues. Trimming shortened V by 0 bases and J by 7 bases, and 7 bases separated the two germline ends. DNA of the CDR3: TGCGCCAGCAGCTTGGCGGCTTCTGGCTACACCTTC. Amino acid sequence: CASSLAASGYTF. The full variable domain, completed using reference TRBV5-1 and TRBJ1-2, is KAGVTQTPRYLIKTRGQQVTLSCSPISGHRSVSWYQQTPGQGLQFLFEYFSETQRNKGNFPGRFSGRQFSNSRSEMNVSTLELGDSALYLCASSLAASGYTFGSGTRLTVV.

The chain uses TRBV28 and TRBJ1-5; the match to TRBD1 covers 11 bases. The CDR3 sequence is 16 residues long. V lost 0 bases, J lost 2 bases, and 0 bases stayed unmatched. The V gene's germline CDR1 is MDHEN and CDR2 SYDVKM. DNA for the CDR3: TGTGCCAGCAGTTTATGGGGACAGGGGGGCAATCAGCCCCAGCATTTT. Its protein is CASSLWGQGGNQPQHF.

In nucleotides, the CDR3 is TGTGCCAGCAGCGCCCATAGCGGGACCTACAATGAGCAGTTCTTC. It translates to CASSAHSGTYNEQFF. The chain links TRBV11-3 to TRBJ2-1; TRBD2 matches 8 bases. Germline lookup yields CDR1 SGHNT and CDR2 YENEEA. This CDR3 is 15 amino acids long. With V trimmed by 5 bases and J by 2 bases, 5 bases remained unmatched. Drawing the rest from reference TRBV11-3 and TRBJ2-1, the complete variable domain is EAGVVQSPRYKIIEKKQPVAFWCNPISGHNTLYWYLQNLGQGPELLIRYENEEAVDDSQLPKDRFSAERLKGVDSTLKIQPAELGDSAVYLCASSAHSGTYNEQFFGPGTRLTVL.

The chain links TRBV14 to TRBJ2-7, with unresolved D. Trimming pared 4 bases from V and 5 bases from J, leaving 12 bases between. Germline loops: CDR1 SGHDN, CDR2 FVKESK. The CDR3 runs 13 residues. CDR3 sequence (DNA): TGTGCCAGCAGCCTTTTACTAAACGACGAGCAGTACTTC. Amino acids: CASSLLLNDEQYF.

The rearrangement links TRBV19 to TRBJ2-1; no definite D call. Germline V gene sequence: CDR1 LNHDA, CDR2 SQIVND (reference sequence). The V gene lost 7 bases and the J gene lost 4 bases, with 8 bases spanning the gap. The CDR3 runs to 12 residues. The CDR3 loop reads CASMYRYNEQFF. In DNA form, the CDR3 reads TGTGCCAGTATGTACAGATACAATGAGCAGTTCTTC.

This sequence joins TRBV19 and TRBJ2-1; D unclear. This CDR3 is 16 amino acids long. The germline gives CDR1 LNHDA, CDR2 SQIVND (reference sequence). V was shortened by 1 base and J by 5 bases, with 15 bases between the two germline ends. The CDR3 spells CASSIGGGIGNNEQFF. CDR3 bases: TGTGCCAGTAGTATAGGCGGCGGAATTGGGAACAATGAGCAGTTCTTC. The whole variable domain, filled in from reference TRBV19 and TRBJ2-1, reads DGGITQSPKYLFRKEGQNVTLSCEQNLNHDAMYWYRQDPGQGLRLIYYSQIVNDFQKGDIAEGYSVSREKKESFPLTVTSAQKNPTAFYLCASSIGGGIGNNEQFFGPGTRLTVL.

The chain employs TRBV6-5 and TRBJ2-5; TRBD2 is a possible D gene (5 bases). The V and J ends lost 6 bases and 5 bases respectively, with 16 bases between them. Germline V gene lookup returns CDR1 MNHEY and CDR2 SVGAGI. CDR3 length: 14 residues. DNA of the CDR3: TGTGCCAGCAGGGAGGTCGTTCCCGGGGAGACCCAGTACTTC. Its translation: CASREVVPGETQYF.

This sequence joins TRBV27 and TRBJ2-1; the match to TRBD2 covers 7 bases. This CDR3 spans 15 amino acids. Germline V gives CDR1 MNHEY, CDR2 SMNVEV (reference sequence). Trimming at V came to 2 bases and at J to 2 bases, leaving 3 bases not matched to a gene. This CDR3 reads CASSLRRETYNEQFF. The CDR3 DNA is TGTGCCAGCAGTTTAAGGCGGGAGACCTACAATGAGCAGTTCTTC.

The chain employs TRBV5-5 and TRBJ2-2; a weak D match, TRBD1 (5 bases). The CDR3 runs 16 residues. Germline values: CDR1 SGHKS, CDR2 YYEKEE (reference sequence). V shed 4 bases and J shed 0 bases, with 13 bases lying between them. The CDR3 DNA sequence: TGTGCCAGCAGCCGAACGACAGAACCGAACACCGGGGAGCTGTTTTTT. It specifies CASSRTTEPNTGELFF.

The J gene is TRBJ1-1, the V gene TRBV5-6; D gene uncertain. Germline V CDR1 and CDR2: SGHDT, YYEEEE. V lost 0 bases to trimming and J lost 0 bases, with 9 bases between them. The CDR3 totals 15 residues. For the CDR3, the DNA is TGTGCCAGCAGCTTGGGGACCGTCATGAACACTGAAGCTTTCTTT. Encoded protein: CASSLGTVMNTEAFF.

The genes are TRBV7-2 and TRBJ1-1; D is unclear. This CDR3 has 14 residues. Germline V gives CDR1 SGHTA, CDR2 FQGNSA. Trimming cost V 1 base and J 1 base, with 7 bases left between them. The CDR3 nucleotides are TGTGCCAGCAGCTTAGGGTTAGGGAACACTGAAGCTTTCTTT. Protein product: CASSLGLGNTEAFF.

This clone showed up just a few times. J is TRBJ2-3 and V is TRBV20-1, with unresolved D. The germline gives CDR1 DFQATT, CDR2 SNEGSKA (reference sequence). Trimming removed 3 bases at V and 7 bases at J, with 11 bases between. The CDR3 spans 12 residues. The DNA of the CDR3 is TGCAGTGCTAGTCCCACGCTGAATACGCAGTATTTT. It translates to CSASPTLNTQYF.

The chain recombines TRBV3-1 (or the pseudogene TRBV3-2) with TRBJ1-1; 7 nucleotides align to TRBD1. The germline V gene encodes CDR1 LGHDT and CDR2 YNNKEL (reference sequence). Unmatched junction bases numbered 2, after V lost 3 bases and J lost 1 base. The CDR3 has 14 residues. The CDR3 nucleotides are TGTGCCAGCAGCCAGAGGGGGCCGAACACTGAAGCTTTCTTT. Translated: CASSQRGPNTEAFF.

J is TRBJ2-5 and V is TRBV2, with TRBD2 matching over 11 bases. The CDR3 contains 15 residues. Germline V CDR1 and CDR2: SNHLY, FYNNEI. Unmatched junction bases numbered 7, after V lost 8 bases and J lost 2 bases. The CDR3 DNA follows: TGTGCCAGCCGCAAGACTAGCGGGGCACAAGAGACCCAGTACTTC. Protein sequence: CASRKTSGAQETQYF.

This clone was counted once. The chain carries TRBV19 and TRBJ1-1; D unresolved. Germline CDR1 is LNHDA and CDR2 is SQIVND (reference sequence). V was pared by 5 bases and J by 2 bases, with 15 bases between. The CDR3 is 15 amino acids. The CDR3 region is CASSVVGQLNTEAFF. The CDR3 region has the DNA TGTGCCAGTAGTGTAGTGGGCCAGCTTAACACTGAAGCTTTCTTT. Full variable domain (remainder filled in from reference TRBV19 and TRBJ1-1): DGGITQSPKYLFRKEGQNVTLSCEQNLNHDAMYWYRQDPGQGLRLIYYSQIVNDFQKGDIAEGYSVSREKKESFPLTVTSAQKNPTAFYLCASSVVGQLNTEAFFGQGTRLTVV.

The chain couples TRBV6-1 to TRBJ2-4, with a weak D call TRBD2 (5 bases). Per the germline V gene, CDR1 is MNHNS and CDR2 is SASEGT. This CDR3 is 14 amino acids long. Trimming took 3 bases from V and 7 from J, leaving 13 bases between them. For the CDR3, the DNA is TGTGCCAGCAGTGATGCGGGCCTAGGGAACATTCAGTACTTC. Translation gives CASSDAGLGNIQYF.

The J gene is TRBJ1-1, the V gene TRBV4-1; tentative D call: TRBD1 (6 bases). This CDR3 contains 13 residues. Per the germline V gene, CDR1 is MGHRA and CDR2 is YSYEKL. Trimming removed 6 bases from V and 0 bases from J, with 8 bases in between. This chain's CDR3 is CASRGQLNTEAFF. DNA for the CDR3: TGCGCCAGCAGAGGACAGTTGAACACTGAAGCTTTCTTT.

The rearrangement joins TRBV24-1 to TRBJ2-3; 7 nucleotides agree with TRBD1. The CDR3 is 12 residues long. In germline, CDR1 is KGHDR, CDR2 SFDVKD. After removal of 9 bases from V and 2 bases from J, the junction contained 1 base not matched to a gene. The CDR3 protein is CATGTATDTQYF. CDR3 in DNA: TGTGCCACCGGGACAGCCACAGATACGCAGTATTTT.

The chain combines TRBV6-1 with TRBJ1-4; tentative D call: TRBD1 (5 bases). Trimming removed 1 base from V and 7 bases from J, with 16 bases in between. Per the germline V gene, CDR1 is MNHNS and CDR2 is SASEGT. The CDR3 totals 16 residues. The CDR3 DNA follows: TGTGCCAGCAGTGAAGAGGAGGCAGGGCGGGGTGAAAAACTGTTTTTT. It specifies CASSEEEAGRGEKLFF.

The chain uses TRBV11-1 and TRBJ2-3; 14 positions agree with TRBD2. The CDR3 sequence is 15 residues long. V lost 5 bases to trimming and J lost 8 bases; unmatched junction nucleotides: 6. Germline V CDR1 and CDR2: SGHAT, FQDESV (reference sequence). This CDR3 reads CASSRLAGGLGTQYF. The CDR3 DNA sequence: TGTGCCAGCAGCCGACTAGCGGGGGGGCTAGGTACGCAGTATTTT.

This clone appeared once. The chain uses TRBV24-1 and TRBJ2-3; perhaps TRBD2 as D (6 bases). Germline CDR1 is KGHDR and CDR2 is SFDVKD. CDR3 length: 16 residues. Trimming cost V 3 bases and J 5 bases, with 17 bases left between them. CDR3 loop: CATSDPLAPGGDTQYF. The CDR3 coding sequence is TGTGCCACCAGTGATCCTCTAGCGCCCGGAGGAGATACGCAGTATTTT.

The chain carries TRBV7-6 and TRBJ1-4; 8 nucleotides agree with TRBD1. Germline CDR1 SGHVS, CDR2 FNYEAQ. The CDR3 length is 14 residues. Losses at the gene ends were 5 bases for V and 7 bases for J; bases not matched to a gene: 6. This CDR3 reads CASSRQGSGEKLFF. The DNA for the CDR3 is TGTGCCAGCAGCCGACAGGGGTCTGGTGAAAAACTGTTTTTT.

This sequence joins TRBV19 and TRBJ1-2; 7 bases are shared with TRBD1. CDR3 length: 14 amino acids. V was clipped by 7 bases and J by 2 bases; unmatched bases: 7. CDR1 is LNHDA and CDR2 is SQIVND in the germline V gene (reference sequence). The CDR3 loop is CASTRGRANYGYTF. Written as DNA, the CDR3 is TGTGCCAGTACTAGGGGGCGGGCGAACTATGGCTACACCTTC.

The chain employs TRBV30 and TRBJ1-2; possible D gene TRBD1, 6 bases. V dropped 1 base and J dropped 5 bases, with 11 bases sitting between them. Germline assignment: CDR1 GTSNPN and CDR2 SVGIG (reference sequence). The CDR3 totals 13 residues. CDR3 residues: CAWSDDRRYGYTF. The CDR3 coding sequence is TGTGCCTGGAGTGACGACAGGAGATATGGCTACACCTTC.

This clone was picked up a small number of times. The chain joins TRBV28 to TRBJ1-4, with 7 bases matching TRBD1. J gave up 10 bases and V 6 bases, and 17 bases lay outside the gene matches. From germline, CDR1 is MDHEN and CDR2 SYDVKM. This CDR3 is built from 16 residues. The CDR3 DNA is TGTGCCAGCAGCCCGCCGCAGGGGGTCGCTCTCGGAAAACTGTTTTTT. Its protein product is CASSPPQGVALGKLFF.

CDR3 sequence reads: CASSRAPGQGVYGYTF. Here the CDR3 DNA reads TGTGCCAGCAGCCGGGCACCGGGACAGGGTGTTTATGGCTACACCTTC. The chain links TRBV7-9 to TRBJ1-2; 9 positions agree with TRBD1. After removal of 5 bases from V and 5 bases from J, the junction contained 12 bases not matched to a gene. This CDR3 comprises 16 residues. Germline assignment: CDR1 SEHNR and CDR2 FQNEAQ (reference sequence).